The 28 T cell receptor beta chains presented below share a single source sample, sequenced in a study of blood T cell repertoires in COVID-19. The repertoire was sequenced with immunoSEQ multiplex PCR; TCRdb's copy has only in-frame clones and lacks some. This table has about 330,000 clones, 80% to 90% appearing once. The sample taken for sequencing was PBMCs or T cells enriched from blood (not recorded which). These receptors were obtained from a young man who had recovered from COVID-19.

The V call is TRBV7-6, the J call TRBJ1-1; the D gene is possibly TRBD1 (5 bases). The CDR3 runs to 14 residues. Trimming pared 5 bases from V and 4 bases from J, leaving 14 bases between. Germline CDR1 and CDR2: SGHVS and FNYEAQ. The CDR3 is CASSLRDFGTEAFF. The DNA for the CDR3 is TGTGCCAGCAGCCTCAGGGATTTCGGCACTGAAGCTTTCTTT.

This chain connects TRBV5-4 to TRBJ2-7; 7 nucleotides line up with TRBD1. J was trimmed by 4 bases and V by 4 bases; bases with no gene match: 11. This CDR3 has 15 amino acids. Germline CDR1 and CDR2: SGHNT and YYREEE (reference sequence). CDR3 nucleotides: TGTGCCAGCAGCCTCCCCGGGACAGCTTTTTACGAGCAGTACTTC. Translated, it gives CASSLPGTAFYEQYF.

CDR3 nucleotide sequence: TGTGCCAGCAGTCCGGCGGCAGGGGGGACGGAGACCCAGTACTTC. It specifies CASSPAAGGTETQYF. The gene calls are TRBV28 and TRBJ2-5; weak D call: TRBD1 (7 bases). Germline V lookup: CDR1 MDHEN, CDR2 SYDVKM. The CDR3 runs to 15 residues. The ends were cut back, 5 bases at V and 5 bases at J, with 18 bases in the middle. Supplemented by reference TRBV28 and TRBJ2-5, the full variable domain reads DVKVTQSSRYLVKRTGEKVFLECVQDMDHENMFWYRQDPGLGLRLIYFSYDVKMKEKGDIPEGYSVSREKKERFSLILESASTNQTSMYLCASSPAAGGTETQYFGPGTRLLVL.

The chain employs TRBV3-1 (or the pseudogene TRBV3-2) and TRBJ1-4; unclear D gene. Trimming cost V 3 bases and J 3 bases, with 14 bases left between them. The CDR3 extends over 16 amino acids. Germline values: CDR1 LGHDT, CDR2 YNNKEL (reference sequence). As DNA, the CDR3 is TGTGCCAGCAGCCACCCCTCGGGGTTCGCTAATGAAAAACTGTTTTTT. Its translation is CASSHPSGFANEKLFF.

The V call is TRBV28, the J call TRBJ1-4; the D is unclear. In germline, CDR1 is MDHEN, CDR2 SYDVKM. There are 14 residues in the CDR3. V dropped 4 bases and J dropped 0 bases, with 6 bases sitting between them. In nucleotides, the CDR3 is TGTGCCAGCAGTTACACCTCAACTAATGAAAAACTGTTTTTT. It is translated as CASSYTSTNEKLFF.

The chain has TRBV7-8 and TRBJ1-5; D is uncertain. CDR1 SGHVS and CDR2 FQNEAQ come from the germline V gene. Trimming left V 5 bases short and J 0 bases short, with 17 bases between. The CDR3 is 17 residues long. The CDR3 loop reads CASSQVTAPDSNQPQHF. The DNA of the CDR3 is TGTGCCAGCAGCCAGGTGACTGCCCCTGATAGCAATCAGCCCCAGCATTTT.

V is TRBV18 and J is TRBJ2-5, with TRBD1 matching 9 bases. J was trimmed by 1 base and V by 6 bases; bases with no gene match: 6. The CDR3 loop spans 15 amino acids. Germline V CDR1 and CDR2: KGHSH, LQKENI. CDR3 region: CASSPGQGPQETQYF. CDR3 DNA: TGTGCCAGCTCGCCGGGACAGGGCCCCCAAGAGACCCAGTACTTC.

The chain carries TRBV7-2 and TRBJ2-5; possibly TRBD2 for D (7 bases). The length of the CDR3 is 16 residues. Germline CDR1 and CDR2: SGHTA and FQGNSA. V was cut by 2 bases and J by 2 bases, with 15 bases left in between. The CDR3 DNA sequence: TGTGCCAGCAGCTTATGGGGGGGCGGTTCACAAGAGACCCAGTACTTC. This sequence encodes CASSLWGGGSQETQYF.

V gene TRBV5-1 combines with J gene TRBJ2-3; no definite D call. Trimming left V 1 base short and J 2 bases short, with 8 bases between. The CDR3 extends over 14 amino acids. The germline V gene has CDR1 SGHRS and CDR2 YFSETQ. CDR3 nucleotides: TGCGCCAGCAGCTTGAACTCCGTCACAGATACGCAGTATTTT. Amino acids: CASSLNSVTDTQYF.

The chain is built from TRBV7-9 and TRBJ2-5; D unclear. This CDR3 is 13 amino acids long. Trimming took 2 bases from V and 1 from J, leaving 5 bases between them. The germline CDR1 and CDR2 sequences are SEHNR and FQNEAQ (reference sequence). The CDR3 loop is CASSLNFQETQYF. The CDR3 bases are TGTGCCAGCAGCTTAAACTTCCAAGAGACCCAGTACTTC.

This clone was counted a single time. The gene calls are TRBV5-1 and TRBJ1-4; 7 nucleotides line up with TRBD1. The CDR3 has 15 residues. Germline V gives CDR1 SGHRS, CDR2 YFSETQ. The V segment lost 0 bases and the J segment 7 bases; nucleotides outside the gene matches: 6. The CDR3 sequence: CASSLALAGGEKLFF. The CDR3 nucleotides are TGCGCCAGCAGCTTGGCCCTCGCAGGGGGTGAAAAACTGTTTTTT.

The chain recombines TRBV27 with TRBJ2-7; D ambiguous. The CDR3 loop spans 12 amino acids. Trimming cost V 5 bases and J 0 bases, with 5 bases left between them. Germline CDR1 and CDR2: MNHEY and SMNVEV (reference sequence). The CDR3 coding sequence is TGTGCCAGCAGTACAACCTCCTACGAGCAGTACTTC. Amino acid sequence: CASSTTSYEQYF.

This chain joins TRBV5-4 and TRBJ1-6; 8 bases are a match to TRBD1. Germline trimming cut 0 bases from V and 7 bases from J; bases unmatched to any gene: 6. The CDR3 totals 16 residues. Germline values: CDR1 SGHNT, CDR2 YYREEE (reference sequence). The CDR3 coding sequence is TGTGCCAGCAGCTTGGCCCGGACAGGGAGGAATTCACCCCTCCACTTT. Its translation is CASSLARTGRNSPLHF.

V usage is TRBV3-1 (or the pseudogene TRBV3-2) and J usage is TRBJ1-5; no clear D gene. The germline CDR1 and CDR2 sequences are LGHDT and YNNKEL (reference sequence). CDR3 length equals 15 residues. Trimming removed 1 base at V and 0 bases at J, with 7 bases between. In DNA, the CDR3 is TGTGCCAGCAGCCAAGGAGGTCATAGCAATCAGCCCCAGCATTTT. It yields the protein CASSQGGHSNQPQHF.

The chain's CDR3 is CASSVSHGGNYGYTF. As DNA, the CDR3 is TGTGCCAGCAGCGTATCACACGGGGGAAATTATGGCTACACCTTC. The chain carries TRBV7-3 and TRBJ1-2; perhaps TRBD1 as D (5 bases). Germline CDR1 and CDR2: SGHTA and FQGTGA. The CDR3 covers 15 residues. The V end was cut by 5 bases, the J end by 5 bases, with 18 bases between. The complete variable domain, with remaining parts taken from reference TRBV7-3 and TRBJ1-2, reads GAGVSQTPSNKVTEKGKYVELRCDPISGHTALYWYRQSLGQGPEFLIYFQGTGAADDSGLPNDRFFAVRPEGSVSTLKIQRTERGDSAVYLCASSVSHGGNYGYTFGSGTRLTVV.

The chain links TRBV3-1 (or the pseudogene TRBV3-2) to TRBJ2-5; the match to TRBD1 covers 9 bases. The CDR3 spans 15 residues. The germline CDR1 and CDR2 sequences are LGHDT and YNNKEL (reference sequence). V lost 4 bases, J lost 5 bases, and 8 bases stayed unmatched. The CDR3 nucleotides are TGTGCCAGCAGCCGAAGGGGGACAGGGTGGGAGACCCAGTACTTC. Amino acid sequence: CASSRRGTGWETQYF.

V gene TRBV12-3 or TRBV12-4 combines with J gene TRBJ1-2; D perhaps matches TRBD1 (5 bases). The CDR3 extends over 11 amino acids. Trimming took off 6 bases at V and 8 bases at J, with 10 bases between the two ends. As DNA, the CDR3 is TGTGCCAGCAGGGGGCGGGGCGGCTACACCTTC. Translation: CASRGRGGYTF.

This clone was seen just once. This CDR3 is CATQGQGSSGELFF. The DNA for the CDR3 is TGTGCCACCCAGGGACAGGGATCATCCGGGGAGCTGTTTTTT. This chain uses TRBV19 with TRBJ2-2, with 9 bases lining up with TRBD1. This CDR3 comprises 14 residues. CDR1 LNHDA and CDR2 SQIVND come from the germline V gene (reference sequence). V lost 10 bases, J lost 6 bases, and 9 bases stayed unmatched.

The chain has TRBV6-5 and TRBJ2-5, with a weak D call TRBD1 (5 bases). V was trimmed by 0 bases and J by 5 bases, leaving 10 bases between them. From germline, CDR1 is MNHEY and CDR2 SVGAGI. This CDR3 has 14 residues. In nucleotides, the CDR3 is TGTGCCAGCAGTTACTCGGACACTTCGGAGACCCAGTACTTC. This gives the protein CASSYSDTSETQYF.

The chain is built from TRBV11-2 and TRBJ2-7, with TRBD1 matching 8 bases. Per germline, CDR1 SGHAT and CDR2 FQNNGV. The CDR3 length is 15 residues. V trimming: 4 bases; J trimming: 2 bases; junction bases outside the gene matches: 7. The CDR3 nucleotides read TGTGCCAGCAGCTACCTGACAGGGGCCCCCTACGAGCAGTACTTC. Translation: CASSYLTGAPYEQYF.

The chain is built from TRBV24-1 and TRBJ2-4; the match to TRBD2 covers 8 bases. The CDR3 is 16 amino acids. The junction had 14 bases not matched to a gene; V was cut back by 7 bases and J by 7 bases. CDR1 and CDR2 (germline): KGHDR, SFDVKD. For the CDR3, the DNA is TGTGCCACCAGCGCTACTTCCGGGGGGGCGGGGAACATTCAGTACTTC. It is translated as CATSATSGGAGNIQYF.

The chain recombines TRBV3-1 (or the pseudogene TRBV3-2) with TRBJ2-1, with 7 bases fitting TRBD2. Germline loops: CDR1 LGHDT, CDR2 YNNKEL (reference sequence). The CDR3 is 16 residues long. Trimming at V came to 0 bases and at J to 6 bases, leaving 8 bases not matched to a gene. In nucleotides, the CDR3 is TGTGCCAGCAGCCAAGATACGGCGGGGGTCCGCAATGAGCAGTTCTTC. This translates into CASSQDTAGVRNEQFF.

This chain uses TRBV27 with TRBJ2-7; TRBD1 agrees at 7 bases. Trimming cost V 6 bases and J 3 bases; bases outside gene matches: 11. CDR3 length: 15 residues. The germline CDR1 and CDR2 sequences are MNHEY and SMNVEV (reference sequence). The CDR3 loop reads CASRPRQGGRYEQYF. The DNA for the CDR3 is TGTGCCAGCAGACCCCGACAGGGCGGTCGCTACGAGCAGTACTTC.

The rearrangement joins TRBV7-9 to TRBJ2-3; a weak D match, TRBD2 (7 bases). V lost 4 bases and J lost 1, with 15 bases in between. Germline-derived CDR1 and CDR2 are SEHNR and FQNEAQ (reference sequence). The CDR3 extends over 16 amino acids. The CDR3 DNA follows: TGTGCCAGCAGCTCTGGGGGGGCTAGCGGCACAGATACGCAGTATTTT. Its protein is CASSSGGASGTDTQYF.

This clone was seen just once. This chain joins TRBV5-6 and TRBJ2-5, with 9 bases matching TRBD2. The germline V gene has CDR1 SGHDT and CDR2 YYEEEE. The CDR3 covers 18 residues. Trimming took 1 base from V and 0 from J; bases not matched to a gene: 10. The CDR3 region is CASSLLVAGDGYQETQYF. Written as DNA, the CDR3 is TGTGCCAGCAGCTTGTTAGTAGCGGGGGATGGGTACCAAGAGACCCAGTACTTC.

V and J are TRBV4-1 and TRBJ2-3; TRBD2 is a possible D gene (6 bases). Germline lookup yields CDR1 MGHRA and CDR2 YSYEKL. V was shortened by 4 bases and J by 2 bases, with 13 bases between the two germline ends. CDR3 length: 15 amino acids. CDR3 amino acids: CASSLSGSNTDTQYF. In DNA, the CDR3 is TGCGCCAGCAGCCTCTCCGGGAGCAACACAGATACGCAGTATTTT.

This rearrangement joins TRBV9 to TRBJ2-1; 14 bases align to TRBD2. CDR1 is SGDLS, CDR2 YYNGEE, per germline. The CDR3 extends over 16 amino acids. The V segment lost 4 bases and the J segment 7 bases; nucleotides outside the gene matches: 7. CDR3 sequence (DNA): TGTGCCAGCAGCTTGACGACTAGCGGGGGGGTAAATGAGCAGTTCTTC. As protein: CASSLTTSGGVNEQFF. The whole variable domain, filled in from reference TRBV9 and TRBJ2-1, reads DSGVTQTPKHLITATGQRVTLRCSPRSGDLSVYWYQQSLDQGLQFLIQYYNGEERAKGNILERFSAQQFPDLHSELNLSSLELGDSALYFCASSLTTSGGVNEQFFGPGTRLTVL.

This clone was recorded a few times. This chain connects TRBV5-5 to TRBJ1-6, with a weak D call TRBD1 (5 bases). Germline loops: CDR1 SGHKS, CDR2 YYEKEE (reference sequence). Trimming took 2 bases from V and 6 from J, leaving 21 bases between them. The CDR3 has 18 amino acids. CDR3 nucleotide sequence: TGTGCCAGCAGCTTAAGGGAGGGGCCGCACGTGATTAATTCACCCCTCCACTTT. Translating it yields CASSLREGPHVINSPLHF. The complete variable domain, with remaining parts taken from reference TRBV5-5 and TRBJ1-6, reads DAGVTQSPTHLIKTRGQQVTLRCSPISGHKSVSWYQQVLGQGPQFIFQYYEKEERGRGNFPDRFSARQFPNYSSELNVNALLLGDSALYLCASSLREGPHVINSPLHFGNGTRLTVT.